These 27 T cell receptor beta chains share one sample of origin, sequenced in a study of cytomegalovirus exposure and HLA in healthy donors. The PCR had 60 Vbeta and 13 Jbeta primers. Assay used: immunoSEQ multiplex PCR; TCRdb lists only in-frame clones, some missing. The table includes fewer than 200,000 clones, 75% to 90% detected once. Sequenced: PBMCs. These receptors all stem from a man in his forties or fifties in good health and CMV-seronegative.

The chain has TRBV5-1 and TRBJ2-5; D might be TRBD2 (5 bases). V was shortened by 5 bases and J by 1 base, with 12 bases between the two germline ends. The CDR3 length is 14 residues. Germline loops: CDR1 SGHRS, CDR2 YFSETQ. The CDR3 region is CASRPSPVQETQYF. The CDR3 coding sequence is TGCGCCAGCAGACCTAGCCCCGTCCAAGAGACCCAGTACTTC.

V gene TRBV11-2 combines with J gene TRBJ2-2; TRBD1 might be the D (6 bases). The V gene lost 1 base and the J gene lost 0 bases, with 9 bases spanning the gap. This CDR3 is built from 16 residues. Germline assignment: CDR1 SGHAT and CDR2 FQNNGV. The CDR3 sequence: CASSLARTANTGELFF. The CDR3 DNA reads TGTGCCAGCAGCTTAGCGCGGACAGCGAACACCGGGGAGCTGTTTTTT.

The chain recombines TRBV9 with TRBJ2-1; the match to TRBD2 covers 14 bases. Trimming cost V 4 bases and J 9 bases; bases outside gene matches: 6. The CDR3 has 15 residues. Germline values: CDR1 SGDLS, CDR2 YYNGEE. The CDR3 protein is CASSPTSGGALEQFF. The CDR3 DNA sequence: TGTGCCAGCAGCCCGACTAGCGGGGGGGCACTTGAGCAGTTCTTC.

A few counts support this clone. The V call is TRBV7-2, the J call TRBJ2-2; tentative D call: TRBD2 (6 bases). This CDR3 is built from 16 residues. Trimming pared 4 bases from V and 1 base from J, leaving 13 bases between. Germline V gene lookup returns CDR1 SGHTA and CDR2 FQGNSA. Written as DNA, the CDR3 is TGTGCCAGCAGCTCCCGAGGAGGGAGGAACACCGGGGAGCTGTTTTTT. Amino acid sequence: CASSSRGGRNTGELFF.

In DNA form, the CDR3 reads TGTGCCAGCAGCCGGAGAGAGGACAGAAACACTGAAGCTTTCTTT. Encoded protein: CASSRREDRNTEAFF. This chain links TRBV14 with TRBJ1-1; TRBD1 might be the D (6 bases). Germline V lookup: CDR1 SGHDN, CDR2 FVKESK. CDR3 size: 15 residues. V was cut by 4 bases and J by 2 bases, with 14 bases left in between.

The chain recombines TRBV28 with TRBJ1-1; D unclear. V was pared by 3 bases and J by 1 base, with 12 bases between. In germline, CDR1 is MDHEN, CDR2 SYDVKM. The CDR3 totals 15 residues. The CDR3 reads CASSFGSAGNTEAFF. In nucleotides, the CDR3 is TGTGCCAGCAGTTTTGGGTCCGCGGGGAACACTGAAGCTTTCTTT.

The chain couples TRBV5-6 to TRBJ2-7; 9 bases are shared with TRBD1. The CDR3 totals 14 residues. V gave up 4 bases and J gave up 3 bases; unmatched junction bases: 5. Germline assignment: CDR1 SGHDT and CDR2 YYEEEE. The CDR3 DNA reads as TGTGCCAGCAGCGAGGGACAGGGATACTACGAGCAGTACTTC. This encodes CASSEGQGYYEQYF. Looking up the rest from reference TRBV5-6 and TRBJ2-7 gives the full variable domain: DAGVTQSPTHLIKTRGQQVTLRCSPKSGHDTVSWYQQALGQGPQFIFQYYEEEERQRGNFPDRFSGHQFPNYSSELNVNALLLGDSALYLCASSEGQGYYEQYFGPGTRLTVT.

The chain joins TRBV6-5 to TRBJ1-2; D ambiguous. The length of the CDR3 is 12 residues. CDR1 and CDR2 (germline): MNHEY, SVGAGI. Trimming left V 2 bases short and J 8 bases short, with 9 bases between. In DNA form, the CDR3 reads TGTGCCAGCAGTTACGCGGGGAGAGGCTACACCTTC. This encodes CASSYAGRGYTF.

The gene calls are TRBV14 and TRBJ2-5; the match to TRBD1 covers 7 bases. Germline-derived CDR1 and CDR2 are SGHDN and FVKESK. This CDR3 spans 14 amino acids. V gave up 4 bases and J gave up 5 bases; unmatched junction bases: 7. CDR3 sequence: CASSRDRAVETQYF. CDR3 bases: TGTGCCAGCAGCCGAGACAGGGCAGTCGAGACCCAGTACTTC.

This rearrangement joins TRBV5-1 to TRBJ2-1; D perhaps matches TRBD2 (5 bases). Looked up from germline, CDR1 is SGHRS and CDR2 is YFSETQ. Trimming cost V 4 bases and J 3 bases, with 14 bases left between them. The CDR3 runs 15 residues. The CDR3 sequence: CASSARESNYNEQFF. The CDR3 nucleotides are TGCGCCAGCAGCGCCCGGGAATCTAACTACAATGAGCAGTTCTTC.

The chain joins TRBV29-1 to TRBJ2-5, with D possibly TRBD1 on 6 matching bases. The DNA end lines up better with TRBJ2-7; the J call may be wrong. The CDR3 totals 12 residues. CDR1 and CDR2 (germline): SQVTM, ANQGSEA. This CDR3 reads CSARTAYYEQYF. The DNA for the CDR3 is TGCAGCGCACGGACAGCTTACTACGAGCAGTACTTC.

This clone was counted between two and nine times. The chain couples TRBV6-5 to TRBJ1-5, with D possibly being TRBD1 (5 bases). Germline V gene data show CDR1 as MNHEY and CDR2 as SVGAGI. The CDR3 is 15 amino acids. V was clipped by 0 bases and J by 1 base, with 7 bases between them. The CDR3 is CASSYSQGSNQPQHF. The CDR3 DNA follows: TGTGCCAGCAGTTACTCTCAGGGCAGCAATCAGCCCCAGCATTTT.

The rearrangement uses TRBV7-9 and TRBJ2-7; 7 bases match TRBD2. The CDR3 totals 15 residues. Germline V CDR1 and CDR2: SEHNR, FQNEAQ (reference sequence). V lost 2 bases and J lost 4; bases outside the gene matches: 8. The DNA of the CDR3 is TGTGCCAGCAGCTTATATACATCGGGGGGATACGAGCAGTACTTC. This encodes CASSLYTSGGYEQYF.

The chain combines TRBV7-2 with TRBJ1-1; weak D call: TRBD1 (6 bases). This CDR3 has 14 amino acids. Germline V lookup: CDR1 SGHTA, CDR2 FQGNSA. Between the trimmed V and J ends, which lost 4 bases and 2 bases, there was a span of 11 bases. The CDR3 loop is CASSSRTENTEAFF. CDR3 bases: TGTGCCAGCAGCTCCAGGACAGAAAACACTGAAGCTTTCTTT.

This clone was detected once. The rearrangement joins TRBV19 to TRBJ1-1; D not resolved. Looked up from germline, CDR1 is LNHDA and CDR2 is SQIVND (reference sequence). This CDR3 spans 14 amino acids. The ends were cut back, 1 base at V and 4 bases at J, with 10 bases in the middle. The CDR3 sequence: CASSIGRGSTEAFF. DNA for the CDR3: TGTGCCAGTAGTATAGGGAGAGGGAGCACTGAAGCTTTCTTT.

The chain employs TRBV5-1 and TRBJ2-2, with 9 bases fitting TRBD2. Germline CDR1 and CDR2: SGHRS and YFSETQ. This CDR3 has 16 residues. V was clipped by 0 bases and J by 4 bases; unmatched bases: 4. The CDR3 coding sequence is TGCGCCAGCAGCTTGGTGGGACTAGCAGGCACCGGGGAGCTGTTTTTT. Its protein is CASSLVGLAGTGELFF. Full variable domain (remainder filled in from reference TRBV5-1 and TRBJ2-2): KAGVTQTPRYLIKTRGQQVTLSCSPISGHRSVSWYQQTPGQGLQFLFEYFSETQRNKGNFPGRFSGRQFSNSRSEMNVSTLELGDSALYLCASSLVGLAGTGELFFGEGSRLTVL.

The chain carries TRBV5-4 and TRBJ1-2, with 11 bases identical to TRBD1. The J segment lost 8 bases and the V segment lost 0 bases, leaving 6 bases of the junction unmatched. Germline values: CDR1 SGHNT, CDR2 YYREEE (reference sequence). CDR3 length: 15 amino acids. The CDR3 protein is CASSLAGQGARGYTF. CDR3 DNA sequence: TGTGCCAGCAGCTTGGCTGGACAGGGGGCACGGGGCTACACCTTC. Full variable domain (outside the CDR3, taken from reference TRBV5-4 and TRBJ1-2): ETGVTQSPTHLIKTRGQQVTLRCSSQSGHNTVSWYQQALGQGPQFIFQYYREEENGRGNFPPRFSGLQFPNYSSELNVNALELDDSALYLCASSLAGQGARGYTFGSGTRLTVV.

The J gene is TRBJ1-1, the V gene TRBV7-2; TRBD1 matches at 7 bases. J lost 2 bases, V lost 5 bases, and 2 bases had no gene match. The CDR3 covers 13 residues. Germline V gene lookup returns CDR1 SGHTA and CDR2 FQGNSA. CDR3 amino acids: CASSRQGNTEAFF. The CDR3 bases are TGTGCCAGCAGCCGACAGGGAAACACTGAAGCTTTCTTT. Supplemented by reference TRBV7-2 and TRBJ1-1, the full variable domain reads GAGVSQSPSNKVTEKGKDVELRCDPISGHTALYWYRQSLGQGLEFLIYFQGNSAPDKSGLPSDRFSAERTGGSVSTLTIQRTQQEDSAVYLCASSRQGNTEAFFGQGTRLTVV.

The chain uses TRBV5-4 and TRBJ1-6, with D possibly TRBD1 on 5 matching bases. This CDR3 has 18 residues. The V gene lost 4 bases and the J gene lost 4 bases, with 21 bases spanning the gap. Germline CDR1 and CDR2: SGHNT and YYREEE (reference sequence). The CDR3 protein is CASSHNKARGIYNSPLHF. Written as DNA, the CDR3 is TGTGCCAGCAGCCACAATAAAGCACGGGGGATTTATAATTCACCCCTCCACTTT. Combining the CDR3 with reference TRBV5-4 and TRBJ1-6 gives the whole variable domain ETGVTQSPTHLIKTRGQQVTLRCSSQSGHNTVSWYQQALGQGPQFIFQYYREEENGRGNFPPRFSGLQFPNYSSELNVNALELDDSALYLCASSHNKARGIYNSPLHFGNGTRLTVT.

CDR3 nucleotide sequence: TGTGCCAGCAGGACAGGGGGGGACGAAAAACTGTTTTTT. Residues: CASRTGGDEKLFF. The rearrangement joins TRBV7-8 to TRBJ1-4; 9 bases match TRBD1. This CDR3 spans 13 amino acids. Germline V CDR1 and CDR2: SGHVS, FQNEAQ. The junction had 4 bases not matched to a gene; V was cut back by 6 bases and J by 8 bases.

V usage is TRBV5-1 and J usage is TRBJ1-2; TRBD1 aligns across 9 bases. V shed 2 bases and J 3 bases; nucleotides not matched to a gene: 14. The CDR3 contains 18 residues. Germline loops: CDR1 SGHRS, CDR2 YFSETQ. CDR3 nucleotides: TGCGCCAGCAGCTTCGGCCCACAAACCGGGACAGGGTACTATGGCTACACCTTC. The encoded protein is CASSFGPQTGTGYYGYTF.

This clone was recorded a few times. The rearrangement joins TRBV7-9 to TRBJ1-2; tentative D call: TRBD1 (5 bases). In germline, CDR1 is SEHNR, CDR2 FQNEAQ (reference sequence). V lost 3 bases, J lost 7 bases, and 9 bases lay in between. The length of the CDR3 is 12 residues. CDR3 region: CASSLTVGGYTF. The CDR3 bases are TGTGCCAGCAGCTTGACAGTTGGTGGCTACACCTTC.

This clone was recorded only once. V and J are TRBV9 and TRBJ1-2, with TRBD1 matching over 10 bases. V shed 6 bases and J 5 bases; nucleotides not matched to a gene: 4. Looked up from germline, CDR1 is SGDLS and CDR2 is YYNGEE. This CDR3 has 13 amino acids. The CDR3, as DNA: TGTGCCAGCAATACGGACAGGGGGTATGGCTACACCTTC. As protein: CASNTDRGYGYTF. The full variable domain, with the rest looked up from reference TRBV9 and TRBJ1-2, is DSGVTQTPKHLITATGQRVTLRCSPRSGDLSVYWYQQSLDQGLQFLIQYYNGEERAKGNILERFSAQQFPDLHSELNLSSLELGDSALYFCASNTDRGYGYTFGSGTRLTVV.

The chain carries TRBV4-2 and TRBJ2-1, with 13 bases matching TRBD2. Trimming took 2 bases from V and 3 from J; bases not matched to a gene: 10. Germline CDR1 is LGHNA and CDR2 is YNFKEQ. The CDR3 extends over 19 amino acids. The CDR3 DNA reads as TGTGCCAGCAGCCAAAGGGAACTAGCGGGGGGGCTTGTCTACAATGAGCAGTTCTTC. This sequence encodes CASSQRELAGGLVYNEQFF.

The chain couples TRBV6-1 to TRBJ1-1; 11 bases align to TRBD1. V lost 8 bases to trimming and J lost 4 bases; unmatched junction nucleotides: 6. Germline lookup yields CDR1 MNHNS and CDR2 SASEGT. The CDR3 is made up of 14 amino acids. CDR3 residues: CASGGQGAGTEAFF. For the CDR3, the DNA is TGTGCCAGCGGAGGACAGGGGGCTGGCACTGAAGCTTTCTTT.

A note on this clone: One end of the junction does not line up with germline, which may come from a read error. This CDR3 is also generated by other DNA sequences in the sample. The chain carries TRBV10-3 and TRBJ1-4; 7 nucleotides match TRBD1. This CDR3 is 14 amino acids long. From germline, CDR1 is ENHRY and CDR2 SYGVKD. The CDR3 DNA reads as TGTGCCATCAGTTCAGGGGGGCTTAATGAAAAACTATTTTTT. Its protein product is CAISSGGLNEKLFF.

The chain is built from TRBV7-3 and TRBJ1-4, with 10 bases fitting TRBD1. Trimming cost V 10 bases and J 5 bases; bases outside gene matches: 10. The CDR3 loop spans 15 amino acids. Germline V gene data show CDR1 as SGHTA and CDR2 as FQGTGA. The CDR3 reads CATFSPGQGNEKLFF. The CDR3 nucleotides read TGTGCCACCTTCTCTCCGGGACAGGGGAATGAAAAACTGTTTTTT.